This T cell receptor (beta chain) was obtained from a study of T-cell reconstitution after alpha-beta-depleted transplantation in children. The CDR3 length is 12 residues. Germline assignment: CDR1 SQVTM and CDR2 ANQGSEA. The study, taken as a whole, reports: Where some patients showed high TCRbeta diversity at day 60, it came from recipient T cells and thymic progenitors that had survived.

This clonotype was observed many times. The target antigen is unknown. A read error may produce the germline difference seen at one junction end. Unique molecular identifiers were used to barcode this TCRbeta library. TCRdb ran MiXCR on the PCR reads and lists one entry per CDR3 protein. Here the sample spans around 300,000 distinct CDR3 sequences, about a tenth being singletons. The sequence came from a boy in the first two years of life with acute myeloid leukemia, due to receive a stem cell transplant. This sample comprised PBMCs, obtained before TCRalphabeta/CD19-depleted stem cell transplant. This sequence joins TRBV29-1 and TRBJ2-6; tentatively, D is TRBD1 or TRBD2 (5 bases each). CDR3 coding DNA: TGCAGCGGGGGGAATGGGGCCACCGTCCTGACTTTC. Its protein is CSGGNGATVLTF.